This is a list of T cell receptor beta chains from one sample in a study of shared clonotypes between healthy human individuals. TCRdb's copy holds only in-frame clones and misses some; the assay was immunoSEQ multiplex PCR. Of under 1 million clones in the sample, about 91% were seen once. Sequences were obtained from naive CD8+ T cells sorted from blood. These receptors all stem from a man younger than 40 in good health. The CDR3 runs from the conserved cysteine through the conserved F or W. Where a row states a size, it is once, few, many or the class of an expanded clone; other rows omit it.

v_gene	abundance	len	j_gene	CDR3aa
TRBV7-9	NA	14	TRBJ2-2	CASSSWLDRQELFF
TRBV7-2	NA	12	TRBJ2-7	CASSLAAYEQYF
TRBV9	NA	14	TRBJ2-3	CASSLLGETDTQYF
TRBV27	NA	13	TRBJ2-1	CASSRTVYNEQFF
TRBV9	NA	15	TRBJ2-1	CASSVELAGGDEQFF
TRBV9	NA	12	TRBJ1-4	CASSGNDEKLFF
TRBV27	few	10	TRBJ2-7	CASGGYEQYF
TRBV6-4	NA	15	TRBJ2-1	CASSAIFGQYNEQFF
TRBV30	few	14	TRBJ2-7	CAWSVGTGSYEQYF
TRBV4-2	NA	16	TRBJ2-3	CASSQDRREVVDTQYF
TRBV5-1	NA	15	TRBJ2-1	CASSPGTSKIDEQFF
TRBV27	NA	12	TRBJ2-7	CASSFSSYEQYF
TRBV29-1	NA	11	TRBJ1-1	CSVAGGAEAFF
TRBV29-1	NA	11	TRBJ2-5	CSVEREETQYF
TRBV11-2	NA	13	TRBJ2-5	CASSPRTKETQYF
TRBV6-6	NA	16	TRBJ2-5	CASSYSIQAGQETQYF
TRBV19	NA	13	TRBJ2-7	CASSFRGGYEQYF
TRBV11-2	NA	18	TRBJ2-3	CASSPGPLLAGSTDTQYF
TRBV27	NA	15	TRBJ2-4	CASRTQRQAENIQYF
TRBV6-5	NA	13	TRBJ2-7	CASSSNRGYEQYF
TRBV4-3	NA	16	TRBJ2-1	CASSQDVGSVDNEQFF
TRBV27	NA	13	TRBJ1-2	CASSLGQAGGYTF
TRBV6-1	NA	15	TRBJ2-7	CASSDWVSSSYEQYF
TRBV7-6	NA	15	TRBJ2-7	CASSPRGGEVDEQYF
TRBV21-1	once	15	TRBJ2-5	CASSKDGGEQETQYF
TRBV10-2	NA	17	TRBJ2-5	CASSELGGGAKQETQYF
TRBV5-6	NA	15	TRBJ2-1	CASSVLAGHFNEQFF
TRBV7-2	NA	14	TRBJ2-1	CASSLAQGRNEQFF
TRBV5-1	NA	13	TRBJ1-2	CASSPGQGSGYTF